These T cell receptor beta chains were read from a single sample in a study of T cell responses to AZD1222 COVID-19 vaccine. The assay was immunoSEQ multiplex PCR, and TCRdb's table has in-frame clones only and misses some. The table has some 170,000 clones, approximately 94% seen once. The source was peripheral blood, collected 28 days after the second AZD1222 dose. Receptors were obtained from an adult who received the AZD1222 COVID-19 vaccine. CDR3s include the opening cysteine and the closing phenylalanine or tryptophan. D genes are given only for firm matches. The size entry is marked missing in some rows and otherwise reads once, few, many or a size class.

j_call,d_call,clone_size,v_call,cdr3_nt,cdr3_aa
TRBJ2-7,NA,NA,TRBV11-2,TGTGCCAGCAGCTTGGAATCGTACAGCTACGAGCAGTACTTC,CASSLESYSYEQYF
TRBJ2-7,TRBD2,once,TRBV14,TGTGCCAGCAGCCAAGGGGGACTAGCGGGATACGAGCAGTACTTC,CASSQGGLAGYEQYF
TRBJ2-1,NA,once,TRBV6-5,TGTGCCAGCAGTTACCTGGAGGGGGGGGGATACAATGAGCAGTTCTTC,CASSYLEGGGYNEQFF
TRBJ2-3,NA,NA,TRBV7-2,TGTGCCAGCAGCCAGACGGGACTTAGCACAGATACGCAGTATTTT,CASSQTGLSTDTQYF
TRBJ2-3,TRBD2,NA,TRBV28,TGTGCCAGCCGGGCGGGACTAGCGATGGATACGCAGTATTTT,CASRAGLAMDTQYF
TRBJ2-7,NA,NA,TRBV18,TGTGCCAGCTCATCAGGACGTTACGAGCAGTACTTC,CASSSGRYEQYF
TRBJ1-2,TRBD1,NA,TRBV2,TGTGCCAGCAGCCCTACCGAAACAGGGGGCTATGGCTACACCTTC,CASSPTETGGYGYTF
TRBJ1-5,TRBD1,NA,TRBV6-5,TGTGCCAGCAGACGACAGGGTAGAGGCAATCAGCCCCAGCATTTT,CASRRQGRGNQPQHF
TRBJ2-7,TRBD2,NA,TRBV4-3,TGCGCCAGCAGCCAAACGACTAGCGGGAGGTACGAGCAGTACTTC,CASSQTTSGRYEQYF
TRBJ2-5,TRBD2,NA,TRBV6-5,TGTGCCAGCAGTTACACCGGGAGGTGGACGAAAGAGACCCAGTACTTC,CASSYTGRWTKETQYF
TRBJ2-2,NA,NA,TRBV10-3,TGTGCCATCAGTGAGGGACCCACCGGGGAGCTGTTTTTT,CAISEGPTGELFF
TRBJ1-4,NA,NA,TRBV10-1,TGCGCCAGCAGTGAGTCGGGTAGCGAAAAACTGTTTTTT,CASSESGSEKLFF
TRBJ2-7,NA,NA,TRBV10-1,TGCGCCAGCAGTGAAGGGAAGGGGGCCTACGAGCAGTACTTC,CASSEGKGAYEQYF
TRBJ1-1,NA,NA,TRBV7-2,TGTGCCAGCAGCTTAGCGACAGTCGGTGAAGCTTTCTTT,CASSLATVGEAFF
TRBJ1-1,TRBD1,NA,TRBV6-5,TGTGCCAGCGTCAGGGGGCTGACTGAAGCTTTCTTT,CASVRGLTEAFF
TRBJ1-4,NA,NA,TRBV10-1,TGCGCCAGGAGAGCAGGGTCCCAAGTGCGGGATGAAAAACTGTTTTTT,CARRAGSQVRDEKLFF
TRBJ2-3,NA,NA,TRBV6-2/TRBV6-3,TGTGCCAGCAGTTGGGACCTGACAGATACGCAGTATTTT,CASSWDLTDTQYF
TRBJ2-5,NA,few,TRBV5-1,TGCGCCAGCAGCTTGACTAGCCGGGAGACCCAGTACTTC,CASSLTSRETQYF
TRBJ2-1,TRBD2,NA,TRBV27,TGTGCCAGCAGTTTTGTACTAGCGGGAGGTCATGAGCAGTTCTTC,CASSFVLAGGHEQFF
TRBJ1-4,NA,NA,TRBV18,TGTGCCAGCTCACCATTGGAAGCAACTAATGAAAAACTGTTTTTT,CASSPLEATNEKLFF
TRBJ1-2,TRBD1,NA,TRBV5-4,TGTGCCAGCAGCACCGGGACAGGTATCGTCGACTATGGCTACACCTTC,CASSTGTGIVDYGYTF
TRBJ1-5,TRBD1,NA,TRBV6-5,TGTGCCAGCTCTCAGGGGGCGGTCGGTCAGCCCCAGCATTTT,CASSQGAVGQPQHF
TRBJ1-1,NA,NA,TRBV18,TGTGCCAGCTCACCCTCCCGGGGGGCGGGCACTGAAGCTTTCTTT,CASSPSRGAGTEAFF
TRBJ1-2,NA,NA,TRBV18,TGTGCCAGCTCACCATTAGGTCCGGCTAACTATGGCTACACCTTC,CASSPLGPANYGYTF
TRBJ1-5,NA,NA,TRBV2,TGTGCCAGCTTGGGGGTGGGCAATCAGCCCCAGCATTTT,CASLGVGNQPQHF
TRBJ2-7,TRBD2,NA,TRBV7-3,TGTGCCAGCAGCCATCGACTAGCGGGAGAGGGGGCCTACGAGCAGTACTTC,CASSHRLAGEGAYEQYF
TRBJ2-2,TRBD2,NA,TRBV6-1,TGTGCCAGCAGTGAAGCGGTAGCGGGAGGGGAGCTGTTTTTT,CASSEAVAGGELFF
TRBJ1-5,TRBD1,once,TRBV2,TGTGCCAGAAGGACAGGGGAGGGGTATAGCAATCAGCCCCAGCATTTT,CARRTGEGYSNQPQHF
TRBJ2-5,TRBD2,NA,TRBV9,TGTGCCAGCAGCCCCCATCGGGCGGGAGACGAAGAGACCCAGTACTTC,CASSPHRAGDEETQYF
TRBJ2-2,NA,NA,TRBV7-9,TGTGCCAGCAGCCCACTCCAGGGGATCGGGGAGCTGTTTTTT,CASSPLQGIGELFF
TRBJ1-3,NA,NA,TRBV13,TGTGCCAGCAGCATTGGGACTGCTGGAAACACCATATATTTT,CASSIGTAGNTIYF
TRBJ1-1,NA,NA,TRBV28,TGTGCCAGCAGTCCTCCGGGGTGGGTAGCTTTCTTT,CASSPPGWVAFF
TRBJ2-1,NA,NA,TRBV7-9,TGTGCCAGCAGCCGAGACAGGTTGAGCTCCTACAATGAGCAGTTCTTC,CASSRDRLSSYNEQFF
TRBJ1-1,NA,NA,TRBV4-2,TGTGCCAGCAGCCAATTCCAAGGTATGAACACTGAAGCTTTCTTT,CASSQFQGMNTEAFF
TRBJ2-1,TRBD2,few,TRBV28,TGTGCCAGCAGTTTATTTCAGCGGGAGAATGAGCAGTTCTTC,CASSLFQRENEQFF
TRBJ2-3,NA,NA,TRBV5-1,TGCGCCAGCAGCTTGGCTGGGGGAGGTTCCACAGATACGCAGTATTTT,CASSLAGGGSTDTQYF
TRBJ2-1,NA,NA,TRBV10-1,TGCGCCAGCAGTGACCCTCGGGACTCCGCCGGGGATGAGCAGTTCTTC,CASSDPRDSAGDEQFF
TRBJ1-3,NA,NA,TRBV3-1/TRBV3-2,TGTGCCAGCTGGATCTTAAGCTCTGGAAACACCATATATTTT,CASWILSSGNTIYF
TRBJ2-7,NA,NA,TRBV3-1/TRBV3-2,TGTGCCAGCAGCCAAGATCACAGGGCTTCGGTAGAGCAGTACTTC,CASSQDHRASVEQYF
TRBJ2-7,TRBD2,NA,TRBV2,TGTGCCAGCAGTGAGGTGACTAGCGGGAGAACCTACGAGCAGTACTTC,CASSEVTSGRTYEQYF
TRBJ2-1,NA,NA,TRBV6-6,TGTGCCAGCAGTTACCTCCCTGGGACTGTTTACAATGAGCAGTTCTTC,CASSYLPGTVYNEQFF
TRBJ2-7,TRBD2,NA,TRBV4-2,TGTGCCAGCAGACCCGGGACTACTTTTATCTACGAGCAGTACTTC,CASRPGTTFIYEQYF
TRBJ1-1,NA,NA,TRBV10-3,TGTGCCATCAGTGAGTCTCTTGGGGACACTGAAGCTTTCTTT,CAISESLGDTEAFF
TRBJ1-2,NA,NA,TRBV6-5,TGTGCTTCCCGGGACCGCGAGCACTATGGCTACACCTTC,CASRDREHYGYTF
TRBJ1-1,NA,NA,TRBV28,TGTGCCAGCACGAAATGGGGGGGATCGAACACTGAAGCTTTCTTT,CASTKWGGSNTEAFF
TRBJ1-5,NA,NA,TRBV25-1,TGTGCCAGCAGTGAAGGCAGAAATCAGCCCCAGCATTTT,CASSEGRNQPQHF
TRBJ2-1,NA,NA,TRBV11-3,TGTGCCAGCAGTCTTTGGGGCTCCTACAATGAGCAGTTCTTC,CASSLWGSYNEQFF